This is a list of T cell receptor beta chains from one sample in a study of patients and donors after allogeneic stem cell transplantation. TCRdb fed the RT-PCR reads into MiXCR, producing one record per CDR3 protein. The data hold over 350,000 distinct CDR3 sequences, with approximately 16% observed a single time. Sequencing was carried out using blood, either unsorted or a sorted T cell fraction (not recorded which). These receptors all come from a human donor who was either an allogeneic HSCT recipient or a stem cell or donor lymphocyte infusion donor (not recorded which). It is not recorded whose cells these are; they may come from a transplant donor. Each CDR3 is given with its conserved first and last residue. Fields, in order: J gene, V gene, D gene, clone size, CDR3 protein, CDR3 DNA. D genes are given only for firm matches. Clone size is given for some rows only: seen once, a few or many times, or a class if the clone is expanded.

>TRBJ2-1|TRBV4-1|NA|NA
CASSRPLSGSGNEQFF
TGCGCCAGCAGCCGCCCCCTAAGCGGGTCGGGCAATGAGCAGTTCTTC
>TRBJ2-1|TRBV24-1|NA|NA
CATSDTNYPYNEQFF
TGTGCCACCAGTGATACCAATTATCCTTACAATGAGCAGTTCTTC
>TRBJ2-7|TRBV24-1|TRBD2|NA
CATARAGGPYEQYF
TGTGCCACCGCTCGAGCGGGAGGGCCCTACGAGCAGTACTTC
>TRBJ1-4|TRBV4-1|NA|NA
CASSHVLGKLFF
TGCGCCAGCAGCCACGTCTTAGGAAAACTGTTTTTT
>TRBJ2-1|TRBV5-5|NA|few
CASSATLYEQFF
TGTGCCAGCAGCGCCACCCTATATGAGCAGTTCTTC
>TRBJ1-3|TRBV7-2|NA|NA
CASSLRHSGNTIYF
TGTGCCAGCAGCTTACGGCACTCTGGAAACACCATATATTTT
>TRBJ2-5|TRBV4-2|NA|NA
CASQGPGGQETQYF
TGTGCCAGTCAGGGACCCGGGGGTCAAGAGACCCAGTACTTC
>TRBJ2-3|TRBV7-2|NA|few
CASSLGERGTDTQYF
TGTGCCAGCAGCTTAGGGGAGCGGGGCACAGATACGCAGTATTTT
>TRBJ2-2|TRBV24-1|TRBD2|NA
CATGSLAGDDTGELFF
TGTGCCACCGGCTCACTAGCGGGAGATGACACCGGGGAGCTGTTTTTT
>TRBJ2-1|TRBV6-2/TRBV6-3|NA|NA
CASSNRAQGEQFF
TGTGCCAGCAGTAACCGGGCCCAGGGAGAGCAGTTCTTC
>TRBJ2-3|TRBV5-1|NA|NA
CASSSSSTDTQYF
TGCGCCAGCAGCTCTTCTAGCACAGATACGCAGTATTTT
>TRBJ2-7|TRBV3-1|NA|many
CASSPHPYEQYF
TGTGCCAGCAGCCCACATCCCTACGAGCAGTACTTC
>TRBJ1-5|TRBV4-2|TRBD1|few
CASSQFRGSSNQPQHF
TGTGCCAGCAGCCAATTCAGGGGGAGTAGCAATCAGCCCCAGCATTTT
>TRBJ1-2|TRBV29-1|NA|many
CSVVAGYTF
TGCAGCGTTGTGGCTGGCTACACCTTC
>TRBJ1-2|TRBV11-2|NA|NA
CASSLGRPTRYGYTF
TGTGCCAGCAGCTTAGGGCGTCCAACCCGTTATGGCTACACCTTC
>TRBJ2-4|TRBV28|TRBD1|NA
CASSHILGQANIQYF
TGTGCCAGCAGTCACATCCTGGGACAGGCAAACATTCAGTACTTC
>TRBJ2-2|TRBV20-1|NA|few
CSARVTGNTGELFF
TGCAGTGCTAGAGTTACAGGGAACACCGGGGAGCTGTTTTTT
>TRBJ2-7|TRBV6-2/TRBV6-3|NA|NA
CASSSLGRGNEQYF
TGTGCCAGCAGTTCCCTAGGGCGGGGAAACGAGCAGTACTTC
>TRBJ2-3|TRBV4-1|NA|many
CASSHRTDTQYF
TGCGCCAGCAGCCACCGCACAGATACGCAGTATTTT
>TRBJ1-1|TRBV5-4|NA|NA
CASRVGGRRNTEAFF
TGTGCCAGCAGGGTCGGGGGGCGCCGAAACACTGAAGCTTTCTTT
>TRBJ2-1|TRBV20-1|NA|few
CSARVYNEQFF
TGCAGTGCTAGAGTCTATAATGAGCAGTTCTTC
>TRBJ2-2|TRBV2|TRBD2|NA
CASTLGRARTGELFF
TGTGCCAGCACTCTTGGGAGGGCACGGACCGGGGAGCTGTTTTTT
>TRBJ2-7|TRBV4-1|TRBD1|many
CASSKDRDHEQYF
TGCGCCAGCAGCAAGGACAGGGACCACGAGCAGTACTTC
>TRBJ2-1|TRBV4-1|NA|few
CASRGLAPGNEQFF
TGCGCCAGTAGGGGCCTAGCTCCGGGCAATGAGCAGTTCTTC
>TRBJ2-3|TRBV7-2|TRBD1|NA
CASSQGAGADTQYF
TGTGCCAGCAGCCAGGGGGCTGGGGCAGATACGCAGTATTTT
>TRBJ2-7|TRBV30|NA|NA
CAWSRDSSYEQYF
TGTGCCTGGTCGCGGGACAGCTCCTACGAGCAGTACTTC
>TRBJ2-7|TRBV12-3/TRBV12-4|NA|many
CASSLLRGFEKQYF
TGTGCCAGCAGTTTACTTAGGGGGTTCGAAAAGCAGTACTTC
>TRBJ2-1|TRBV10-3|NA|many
CAIADGAGPINEQFF
TGTGCCATCGCCGACGGGGCAGGGCCGATCAATGAGCAGTTCTTC
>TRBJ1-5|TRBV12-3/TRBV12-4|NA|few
CASRLRVPIYYSNQPQHF
TGTGCCAGCAGGCTGAGGGTGCCCATATATTATAGCAATCAGCCCCAGCATTTT
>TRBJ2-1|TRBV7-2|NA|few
CASQYDPLYNEQFF
TGTGCCAGCCAATACGACCCCCTCTACAATGAGCAGTTCTTC
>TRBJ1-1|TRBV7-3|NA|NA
CASSSVGGGEAFF
TGTGCCAGCAGCTCTGTTGGGGGAGGTGAAGCTTTCTTT
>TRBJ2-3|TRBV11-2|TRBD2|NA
CASSLVAGPRGDTQYF
TGTGCCAGCAGCTTAGTAGCGGGGCCTCGGGGAGATACGCAGTATTTT
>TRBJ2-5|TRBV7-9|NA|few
CASSLAQTEETQYF
TGTGCCAGCAGCTTGGCACAGACAGAAGAGACCCAGTACTTC
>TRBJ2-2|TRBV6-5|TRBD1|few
CASSYPGTGNTGELFF
TGTGCCAGCAGTTACCCAGGGACAGGGAACACCGGGGAGCTGTTTTTT
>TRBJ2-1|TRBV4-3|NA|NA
CASSPQSLRDLHYNEQFF
TGCGCCAGCAGCCCTCAATCTCTCCGGGACTTGCATTACAATGAGCAGTTCTTC
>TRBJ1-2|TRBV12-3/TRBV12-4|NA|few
CASSWAREGGYTF
TGTGCCAGCAGTTGGGCCAGGGAAGGTGGCTACACCTTC
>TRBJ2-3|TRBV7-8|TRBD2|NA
CASSPWTRSGTDTQYF
TGTGCCAGCAGCCCCTGGACTAGATCCGGCACAGATACGCAGTATTTT
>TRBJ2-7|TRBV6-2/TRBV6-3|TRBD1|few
CASSYPRQGSFYEQYF
TGTGCCAGCAGTTACCCCCGACAGGGAAGTTTCTACGAGCAGTACTTC
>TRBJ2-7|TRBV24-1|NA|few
CATSDSGKEGSYEQYF
TGTGCCACCAGTGATTCAGGGAAAGAGGGCTCCTACGAGCAGTACTTC
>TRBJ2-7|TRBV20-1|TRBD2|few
CSARGVAGAYEQYF
TGCAGTGCTAGAGGGGTAGCGGGGGCTTACGAGCAGTACTTC
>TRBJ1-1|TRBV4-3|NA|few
CASSQVAGTEAFF
TGCGCCAGCAGCCAAGTAGCAGGCACTGAAGCTTTCTTT
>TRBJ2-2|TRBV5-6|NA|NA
CASRSGVRITGELFF
TGTGCCAGCAGATCAGGGGTTAGAATTACCGGGGAGCTGTTTTTT
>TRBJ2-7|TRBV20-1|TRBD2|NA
CSAWRTSGSHEQYF
TGCAGTGCTTGGAGGACTAGCGGGAGTCACGAGCAGTACTTC
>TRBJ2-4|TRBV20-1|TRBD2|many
CSALMSGISKNIQYF
TGCAGTGCCCTGATGAGCGGGATTTCCAAAAACATTCAGTACTTC
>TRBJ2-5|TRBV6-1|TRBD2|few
CASRTGGVGLETQYF
TGTGCCAGCAGGACTGGGGGGGTAGGTTTAGAGACCCAGTACTTC
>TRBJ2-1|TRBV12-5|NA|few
CASGLDGQGEQFF
TGTGCTAGTGGTTTGGACGGGCAAGGTGAGCAGTTCTTC
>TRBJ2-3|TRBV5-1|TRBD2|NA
CASSSGLAGLPTSTDTQYF
TGCGCCAGCAGCTCGGGACTAGCGGGACTTCCTACTAGCACAGATACGCAGTATTTT
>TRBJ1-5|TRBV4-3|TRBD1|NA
CASSQDGTGNQPQHF
TGCGCCAGCAGCCAAGACGGGACAGGGAATCAGCCCCAGCATTTT
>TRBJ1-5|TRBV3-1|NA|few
CASSQSLRENQPQHF
TGTGCCAGCAGCCAATCTTTGAGAGAAAATCAGCCCCAGCATTTT
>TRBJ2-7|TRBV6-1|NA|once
CASSVGGVPGHEQYF
TGTGCCAGCAGTGTAGGGGGGGTCCCAGGACACGAGCAGTACTTC
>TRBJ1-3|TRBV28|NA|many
CASSPGTVSSGNTIYF
TGTGCCAGCAGTCCAGGGACGGTTAGCTCTGGAAACACCATATATTTT